Given below is one TCR beta chain in context. This sample stems from a study of blood T cell repertoires in COVID-19. Study-wide context: Whether acute or convalescent, the COVID-19 samples came from the United States, Italy and Spain. The cDNA or gDNA used as material had been derived from T cells, B-cell-depleted T cells, or PBMCs.

The CDR3 runs 16 residues. Germline V gene sequence: CDR1 LGHDT, CDR2 YNNKEL (reference sequence). V lost 0 bases and J lost 8; bases outside the gene matches: 5. Per the study methods: How many nucleated cells were present was estimated from reference gene primer amplification. Repertoires were generated with immunoSEQ multiplex PCR, while TCRdb's copy carries only in-frame clones and drops some. That table gives V, J and clone size, and the DNA gave D and trimming. Of 50,000 to 60,000 clones listed, about four fifths were seen once; the top ten hold around 7.2%. The rearrangement uses TRBV3-1 (or the pseudogene TRBV3-2) and TRBJ1-6, with 9 nucleotides matching TRBD1. The clonotype originates from a man between 65 and 79 years old with active COVID-19. Material for sequencing was peripheral blood. CDR3 bases: TGTGCCAGCAGCCAAGATCTTACAGGGGGCCATTCACCCCTCCACTTT. Encoded protein: CASSQDLTGGHSPLHF.